Shown below are 26 T cell receptor beta chains from a single sample sequenced in a study of cytomegalovirus exposure and HLA in healthy donors. PCR was performed using 60 Vbeta and 13 Jbeta primers. Measured with immunoSEQ multiplex PCR; TCRdb has only the in-frame clones, and not every one. The data hold some 150,000 clones, with roughly three quarters observed a single time. Sequencing input: PBMCs. The source of these receptors is a woman aged 45-60 years in good health and CMV-seronegative.

This rearrangement joins TRBV6-4 to TRBJ1-3; tentative D call: TRBD1 (6 bases). This CDR3 region has 16 residues. The germline CDR1 and CDR2 sequences are MRHNA and SNTAGT. Trimming left V 6 bases short and J 0 bases short, with 15 bases between. Here the CDR3 DNA reads TGTGCCAGCAGAGGGGGTGGAGGAATCTCTGGAAACACCATATATTTT. This sequence encodes CASRGGGGISGNTIYF.

This clone is medium-sized (0.01 to 0.1%). V gene TRBV7-9 combines with J gene TRBJ2-7, with D tentatively TRBD1 (6 bases). V gave up 3 bases and J gave up 6 bases, with 15 bases separating them. CDR1 is SEHNR, CDR2 FQNEAQ, per germline (reference sequence). This CDR3 is 14 amino acids long. DNA of the CDR3: TGTGCCAGCAGCTTCACAGGGCCCGGGGTCGAGCAGTACTTC. Its translation is CASSFTGPGVEQYF. Variable domain in full (rest from reference TRBV7-9 and TRBJ2-7): DTGVSQNPRHKITKRGQNVTFRCDPISEHNRLYWYRQTLGQGPEFLTYFQNEAQLEKSRLLSDRFSAERPKGSFSTLEIQRTEQGDSAMYLCASSFTGPGVEQYFGPGTRLTVT.

The chain combines TRBV4-1 with TRBJ2-5; 10 nucleotides match TRBD2. This CDR3 is 16 amino acids long. With V trimmed by 0 bases and J by 4 bases, 5 bases remained unmatched. Looked up from germline, CDR1 is MGHRA and CDR2 is YSYEKL. The CDR3: CASSQDQRGGRETQYF. The CDR3 coding sequence is TGCGCCAGCAGCCAAGACCAGCGGGGGGGCAGAGAGACCCAGTACTTC.

The V call is TRBV7-3, the J call TRBJ2-1; a weak D match, TRBD2 (6 bases). The CDR3 covers 13 residues. V was trimmed by 5 bases and J by 4 bases, leaving 9 bases between them. Germline V lookup: CDR1 SGHTA, CDR2 FQGTGA. CDR3 region: CASSTGLYNEQFF. As DNA, the CDR3 is TGTGCCAGCAGCACGGGACTTTACAATGAGCAGTTCTTC.

This chain joins TRBV2 and TRBJ2-7; 11 nucleotides line up with TRBD1. The CDR3 loop spans 17 amino acids. With V trimmed by 6 bases and J by 0 bases, 10 bases remained unmatched. Germline loops: CDR1 SNHLY, CDR2 FYNNEI. The CDR3 region is CASSAGTGGRYSYEQYF. DNA of the CDR3: TGTGCCAGCAGCGCCGGGACAGGGGGACGCTACTCCTACGAGCAGTACTTC. The variable domain in full, with the rest retrieved from reference TRBV2 and TRBJ2-7, is EPEVTQTPSHQVTQMGQEVILRCVPISNHLYFYWYRQILGQKVEFLVSFYNNEISEKSEIFDDQFSVERPDGSNFTLKIRSTKLEDSAMYFCASSAGTGGRYSYEQYFGPGTRLTVT.

This clone was counted only a few times. The J gene is TRBJ2-2, the V gene TRBV7-6; 11 bases are a match to TRBD2. Germline V gene data show CDR1 as SGHVS and CDR2 as FNYEAQ. The CDR3 is 15 residues long. After removal of 5 bases from V and 6 bases from J, the junction contained 5 bases not matched to a gene. Here the CDR3 DNA reads TGTGCCAGCAGCGCACTAGCGGGGGATCCCGGGGAGCTGTTTTTT. It translates to CASSALAGDPGELFF. The full variable domain, completed using reference TRBV7-6 and TRBJ2-2, is GAGVSQSPRYKVTKRGQDVALRCDPISGHVSLYWYRQALGQGPEFLTYFNYEAQQDKSGLPNDRFSAERPEGSISTLTIQRTEQRDSAMYRCASSALAGDPGELFFGEGSRLTVL.

The V and J genes are TRBV4-1 and TRBJ2-5, with 12 bases matching TRBD1. Germline lookup yields CDR1 MGHRA and CDR2 YSYEKL. The V and J ends lost 3 bases and 5 bases, in that order; junction bases with no gene match: 7. CDR3 length: 16 amino acids. The CDR3 coding sequence is TGCGCCAGCAGCCAGGGACCGGGACAGGGGGCTGAGACCCAGTACTTC. Amino acid sequence: CASSQGPGQGAETQYF.

This sequence joins TRBV19 and TRBJ1-2, with D hard to call. CDR3 size: 13 residues. V gave up 3 bases and J gave up 7 bases, with 12 bases separating them. Germline loops: CDR1 LNHDA, CDR2 SQIVND (reference sequence). DNA of the CDR3: TGTGCCAGTAGTATGAGAGTTCTCACTGGCTACACCTTC. Its translation: CASSMRVLTGYTF.

The chain employs TRBV11-2 and TRBJ2-3; 9 positions match TRBD2. The V gene's germline CDR1 is SGHAT and CDR2 FQNNGV. V trimming: 5 bases; J trimming: 2 bases; junction bases outside the gene matches: 14. The CDR3 sequence is 18 residues long. CDR3 DNA: TGTGCCAGCAGCCATCGGGCCCTTAGCGGGAGCGACACAGATACGCAGTATTTT. Translation: CASSHRALSGSDTDTQYF.

The gene calls are TRBV2 and TRBJ1-2, with D perhaps TRBD1 (6 bases). CDR1 is SNHLY and CDR2 is FYNNEI in the germline V gene. The CDR3 has 13 residues. V lost 2 bases and J lost 6, with 10 bases in between. The CDR3 reads CASSETGYNGYTF. The CDR3 region has the DNA TGTGCCAGCAGTGAAACAGGGTACAATGGCTACACCTTC.

The V and J genes are TRBV9 and TRBJ1-2; D is possibly TRBD1 (6 bases). Germline assignment: CDR1 SGDLS and CDR2 YYNGEE. This CDR3 region has 14 residues. V lost 7 bases and J lost 0, with 13 bases in between. The CDR3 DNA sequence: TGTGCCAGCTCGGTCCGGGACACTAACTATGGCTACACCTTC. The encoded protein is CASSVRDTNYGYTF. Using reference TRBV9 and TRBJ1-2 for the parts outside the CDR3, the full variable domain is DSGVTQTPKHLITATGQRVTLRCSPRSGDLSVYWYQQSLDQGLQFLIQYYNGEERAKGNILERFSAQQFPDLHSELNLSSLELGDSALYFCASSVRDTNYGYTFGSGTRLTVV.

The rearrangement uses TRBV6-5 and TRBJ2-3; tentatively, D is TRBD1 (6 bases). Trimming removed 2 bases at V and 6 bases at J, with 12 bases between. Germline V CDR1 and CDR2: MNHEY, SVGAGI. The CDR3 has 14 amino acids. The CDR3 DNA is TGTGCCAGCAGTTACGGACAGCTTGCGGATACGCAGTATTTT. This encodes CASSYGQLADTQYF.

CDR3 coding DNA: TGTGCCAGCACCTACAGGCGAGAAGCTTTCTTT. Translated: CASTYRREAFF. The gene calls are TRBV6-5 and TRBJ1-1; possibly TRBD1 for D (5 bases). V was clipped by 7 bases and J by 8 bases, with 11 bases between them. CDR3 length equals 11 residues. Germline V CDR1 and CDR2: MNHEY, SVGAGI.

The V and J genes are TRBV7-9 and TRBJ2-7; perhaps TRBD1 as D (5 bases). Germline values: CDR1 SEHNR, CDR2 FQNEAQ (reference sequence). There are 14 residues in the CDR3. The ends were cut back, 2 bases at V and 4 bases at J, with 12 bases in the middle. The CDR3 DNA is TGTGCCAGCAGCTTAAAAAATGGGGCTTACGAGCAGTACTTC. Residues: CASSLKNGAYEQYF.

This chain joins TRBV9 and TRBJ2-2, with TRBD1 as a possible D gene (5 bases). From germline, CDR1 is SGDLS and CDR2 YYNGEE. The CDR3 is 13 amino acids. V lost 2 bases and J 7 bases, leaving 9 bases between the germline ends. CDR3: CASSVAGIGELFF. The CDR3 nucleotides are TGTGCCAGCAGCGTTGCAGGGATCGGGGAGCTGTTTTTT.

This clone came up a few times. The chain recombines TRBV6-1 with TRBJ1-5; tentatively, D is TRBD1 (5 bases). V lost 3 bases to trimming and J lost 6 bases, with 15 bases between them. The CDR3 consists of 15 residues. Germline V CDR1 and CDR2: MNHNS, SASEGT. The CDR3 DNA follows: TGTGCCAGCAGTGAGGGGCAGGGCTTCCCTCAGCCCCAGCATTTT. This codes for CASSEGQGFPQPQHF.

The genes are TRBV6-5 and TRBJ1-2; 10 bases fit TRBD1. The CDR3 runs 12 residues. CDR1 MNHEY and CDR2 SVGAGI come from the germline V gene. Trimming cost V 6 bases and J 9 bases; bases outside gene matches: 4. CDR3 in DNA: TGTGCCAGCAGGCGGACAGGGGGTAGCTACACCTTC. Protein product: CASRRTGGSYTF.

This chain links TRBV7-2 with TRBJ1-6, with D perhaps TRBD1 (5 bases). This CDR3 contains 15 residues. The germline V gene encodes CDR1 SGHTA and CDR2 FQGNSA. The V and J ends lost 4 bases and 7 bases respectively, with 14 bases between them. CDR3 sequence (DNA): TGTGCCAGCAGCTCATCCGGGACTGGGAATTCACCCCTCCACTTT. Translation: CASSSSGTGNSPLHF.

The J gene is TRBJ1-5, the V gene TRBV4-1; tentative D call: TRBD1 (5 bases). The germline V gene has CDR1 MGHRA and CDR2 YSYEKL. Deletions cut 4 bases from V and 3 bases from J, with 22 bases between. The CDR3 has 18 amino acids. CDR3: CASSPETFGGAANQPQHF. The CDR3 DNA reads as TGCGCCAGCAGCCCCGAGACTTTCGGGGGTGCGGCCAATCAGCCCCAGCATTTT.

The chain joins TRBV2 to TRBJ2-7; 7 nucleotides agree with TRBD2. The V segment lost 3 bases and the J segment 1 base; nucleotides outside the gene matches: 3. CDR1 is SNHLY, CDR2 FYNNEI, per germline. The CDR3 sequence is 14 residues long. The CDR3 here is CASSERTSSYEQYF. Here the CDR3 DNA reads TGTGCCAGCAGTGAGAGGACTAGTTCCTACGAGCAGTACTTC.

The V call is TRBV19, the J call TRBJ1-6; D is unresolved. The CDR3 covers 12 residues. Trimming cost V 6 bases and J 5 bases, with 5 bases left between them. Germline CDR1 LNHDA, CDR2 SQIVND (reference sequence). CDR3 nucleotide sequence: TGTGCCAGTAGGGCAGATAATTCACCCCTCCACTTT. It translates to CASRADNSPLHF.

On this clone itself: This CDR3 is also generated by other DNA sequences in the sample. V usage is TRBV7-9 and J usage is TRBJ2-5, with TRBD2 identical over 14 bases. Looked up from germline, CDR1 is SEHNR and CDR2 is FQNEAQ (reference sequence). This CDR3 contains 16 residues. The V segment lost 9 bases and the J segment 3 bases; nucleotides outside the gene matches: 9. The CDR3 coding sequence is TGTGCCAGTAGCCCGGGGGGACTAGCGGGGGAAGAGACCCAGTACTTC. Protein: CASSPGGLAGEETQYF.

V and J are TRBV10-3 and TRBJ2-1, with 15 bases aligning to TRBD2. Germline-derived CDR1 and CDR2 are ENHRY and SYGVKD. With V trimmed by 3 bases and J by 4 bases, 10 bases remained unmatched. This CDR3 is built from 19 residues. This CDR3 reads CAISDSGWTSGGAYNEQFF. In DNA form, the CDR3 reads TGTGCCATCAGTGATAGCGGGTGGACTAGCGGGGGGGCATACAATGAGCAGTTCTTC.

V is TRBV7-2 and J is TRBJ2-4, with 7 bases matching TRBD1. J lost 9 bases, V lost 8 bases, and 7 bases had no gene match. In germline, CDR1 is SGHTA, CDR2 FQGNSA. The CDR3 covers 12 residues. The CDR3: CASETGDGIQYF. The DNA for the CDR3 is TGTGCCAGCGAAACAGGGGATGGCATTCAGTACTTC.

The chain combines TRBV7-2 with TRBJ2-7; weak D call: TRBD1 (6 bases). CDR1 and CDR2 (germline): SGHTA, FQGNSA. V lost 6 bases and J lost 2, with 17 bases in between. The CDR3 runs to 15 residues. The CDR3 here is CASRKQGSPTYEQYF. Here the CDR3 DNA reads TGTGCCAGCAGAAAACAGGGTTCTCCCACCTACGAGCAGTACTTC.

The chain combines TRBV29-1 with TRBJ2-2; perhaps TRBD1 as D (6 bases). V lost 4 bases to trimming and J lost 10 bases, with 13 bases between them. CDR3 size: 12 residues. Germline V gene data show CDR1 as SQVTM and CDR2 as ANQGSEA. The CDR3 spells CSVGEGETELFF. CDR3 DNA: TGCAGCGTTGGCGAGGGGGAGACGGAGCTGTTTTTT.